The 11 T cell receptor beta chains below come from one sample, sequenced in a study of cytomegalovirus exposure and HLA in healthy donors (dated by TCRdb to 2016 to 2017). The method behind the library was the immunoSEQ multiplex PCR assay. TCRdb took over this immuneACCESS table, retaining in-frame rearrangements with V and J assigned. Such tables are incomplete; in checked studies, under half of the missing clones stem from an unresolved V gene, and the remainder is unexplained. The sample yields more than 45,000 clones; 75% to 95% were counted once. The top ten clonotypes cover 2.2% of the sample. Material for sequencing was PBMCs. The receptor set was obtained from a woman in her twenties or thirties in good health and CMV-seronegative.

The CDR3 region has the DNA TGTGCCAGCTCATCCTGGACAGGGATCGAGCAGTACTTC. It specifies CASSSWTGIEQYF. This sequence joins TRBV18 and TRBJ2-7; 8 bases are shared with TRBD1. CDR3 length: 13 amino acids. CDR1 is KGHSH, CDR2 LQKENI, per germline. J was trimmed by 6 bases and V by 5 bases; bases with no gene match: 6. The full variable domain, completed using reference TRBV18 and TRBJ2-7, is NAGVMQNPRHLVRRRGQEARLRCSPMKGHSHVYWYRQLPEEGLKFMVYLQKENIIDESGMPKERFSAEFPKEGPSILRIQQVVRGDSAAYFCASSSWTGIEQYFGPGTRLTVT.

The chain links TRBV2 to TRBJ2-2, with D possibly TRBD1 on 6 matching bases. The CDR3 spans 13 residues. The V end lost 6 bases, the J end lost 7 bases, and 12 bases lay between the germline ends. The germline V gene has CDR1 SNHLY and CDR2 FYNNEI. This chain's CDR3 is CASRVGGGGELFF. CDR3 DNA sequence: TGTGCCAGCAGGGTAGGGGGTGGCGGGGAGCTGTTTTTT.

Here the CDR3 DNA reads TGTGCCAGTAGTATCTCTCCAGGAGGGCAGCCCCAGCATTTT. It translates to CASSISPGGQPQHF. The chain is built from TRBV19 and TRBJ1-5; no reliable D call. Trimming removed 3 bases from V and 7 bases from J, with 13 bases in between. Germline CDR1 is LNHDA and CDR2 is SQIVND (reference sequence). This CDR3 comprises 14 residues.

This clone was seen a handful of times. This chain links TRBV30 with TRBJ1-2; 9 nucleotides agree with TRBD1. CDR3 size: 14 residues. CDR1 and CDR2 (germline): GTSNPN, SVGIG (reference sequence). The junction had 5 bases not matched to a gene; V was cut back by 2 bases and J by 4 bases. CDR3 protein: CAWSLTGGGYGYTF. CDR3 nucleotides: TGTGCCTGGAGTTTGACAGGGGGTGGCTATGGCTACACCTTC. The full variable domain, completed using reference TRBV30 and TRBJ1-2, is SQTIHQWPATLVQPVGSPLSLECTVEGTSNPNLYWYRQAAGRGLQLLFYSVGIGQISSEVPQNLSASRPQDRQFILSSKKLLLSDSGFYLCAWSLTGGGYGYTFGSGTRLTVV.

This rearrangement joins TRBV4-3 to TRBJ2-3; D is possibly TRBD2 (5 bases). This CDR3 has 16 amino acids. Germline loops: CDR1 LGHNA, CDR2 YSLEER. V lost 0 bases, J lost 6 bases, and 16 bases lay in between. CDR3 in amino acids: CASSQEYSGLADTQYF. The CDR3 bases are TGCGCCAGCAGCCAAGAATACTCGGGCTTAGCGGATACGCAGTATTTT.

The chain joins TRBV7-2 to TRBJ2-7; possibly TRBD1 for D (5 bases). The CDR3 covers 13 residues. Trimming removed 8 bases at V and 5 bases at J, with 16 bases between. Germline CDR1 reads SGHTA; CDR2 reads FQGNSA. The CDR3 spells CASGAAGWNEQYF. The CDR3 bases are TGTGCCAGCGGGGCGGCCGGGTGGAACGAGCAGTACTTC.

The CDR3 here is CATSRGGAASYEQYF. The CDR3 DNA follows: TGTGCCACCAGCAGAGGCGGGGCAGCCTCCTACGAGCAGTACTTC. The chain carries TRBV15 and TRBJ2-7; TRBD2 is a possible D gene (6 bases). This CDR3 region has 15 residues. V was clipped by 1 base and J by 0 bases, with 10 bases between them. Germline values: CDR1 LNHNV, CDR2 YYDKDF (reference sequence). The whole variable domain, remainder taken from reference TRBV15 and TRBJ2-7, is DAMVIQNPRYQVTQFGKPVTLSCSQTLNHNVMYWYQQKSSQAPKLLFHYYDKDFNNEADTPDNFQSRRPNTSFCFLDIRSPGLGDTAMYLCATSRGGAASYEQYFGPGTRLTVT.

This clone was seen a handful of times. J is TRBJ1-5 and V is TRBV2; 7 bases are a match to TRBD1. V lost 7 bases, J lost 0 bases, and 6 bases stayed unmatched. This CDR3 contains 15 residues. From germline, CDR1 is SNHLY and CDR2 FYNNEI. Written as DNA, the CDR3 is TGTGCCAGCAAGAGGGACAGTGATAGCAATCAGCCCCAGCATTTT. This codes for CASKRDSDSNQPQHF.

The chain employs TRBV18 and TRBJ1-2, with no clear D. Germline V gene data show CDR1 as KGHSH and CDR2 as LQKENI. This CDR3 is built from 14 residues. The V and J ends lost 3 bases and 4 bases respectively, with 12 bases between them. CDR3 protein: CASSPMGGFYGYTF. The CDR3 DNA follows: TGTGCCAGCTCACCGATGGGAGGCTTCTATGGCTACACCTTC.

This sequence joins TRBV27 and TRBJ2-1, with 10 bases matching TRBD2. J gave up 8 bases and V 4 bases, and 5 bases lay outside the gene matches. CDR1 and CDR2 from the germline V gene are MNHEY and SMNVEV (reference sequence). The CDR3 extends over 14 amino acids. The CDR3 loop reads CASSYSGRGDEQFF. In nucleotides, the CDR3 is TGTGCCAGCAGTTACAGCGGGAGGGGCGATGAGCAGTTCTTC.

The chain couples TRBV6-1 to TRBJ2-7; D is ambiguous. The CDR3 covers 12 residues. The V gene lost 3 bases and the J gene lost 6 bases, with 9 bases spanning the gap. The V gene's germline CDR1 is MNHNS and CDR2 SASEGT. The CDR3 here is CASSESRSEQYF. The CDR3 coding sequence is TGTGCCAGCAGTGAGTCCCGGAGCGAGCAGTACTTC.